These T cell receptor beta chains were read from a single sample in a study of CD8+CD57+ T cells in acquired aplastic anemia. From the reads, TCRdb called clonotypes with MiXCR, one entry per CDR3 protein. Of around 170,000 distinct CDR3 sequences in the sample, around 47% were seen once. The sample taken for sequencing was sorted CD4+, CD8+, or CD8+CD57+ T cells (not recorded which) from PBMCs. The receptors stem from a human donor with aplastic anemia. CDR3s include the opening cysteine and the closing phenylalanine or tryptophan. The D gene is left open where the match is weak. Size is omitted from some rows. Given values are once, few, many or a class for expanded clones.

j_call clone_size v_call d_call cdr3_nt cdr3_aa
TRBJ1-1 many TRBV6-2/TRBV6-3 - TGTGCCAGCACTCGGTGGGGGGGTGAAGCTTTCTTT CASTRWGGEAFF
TRBJ2-7 few TRBV20-1 - TGCAGTGCACTCGCTCCGGGGGGCATTGCCTACGAGCAGTACTTC CSALAPGGIAYEQYF
TRBJ2-1 - TRBV11-2 TRBD1 TGTGCCAGCAGCTCCCGGTTCCCGGGACAGGGCATTGGTAAGCAGTTCTTC CASSSRFPGQGIGKQFF
TRBJ2-5 many TRBV7-2 TRBD2 TGTGCCAGCAGCGAGAAGGTACTAGCGGGAGGGAGAGAGACCCAGTACTTC CASSEKVLAGGRETQYF
TRBJ1-1 - TRBV15 - TGTGCCGCCAGCAGAGACAGTAACACTGAAGCTTTCTTT CAASRDSNTEAFF
TRBJ2-7 few TRBV10-3 - TGTGCCATTGCAACGGACACCGACAGGAACTTTGGCGAGCAGTACTTC CAIATDTDRNFGEQYF
TRBJ2-7 - TRBV29-1 - TGCAGCGTTTCAGGGGTGGGTCCCTACGAGCAGTACTTC CSVSGVGPYEQYF
TRBJ1-2 - TRBV29-1 TRBD1 TGCAGCGACCTCCGGGACAGGGCCGCTTATGGCTACACCTTC CSDLRDRAAYGYTF
TRBJ2-1 - TRBV29-1 TRBD1 TGCAGCGTGCTGACAGGGACCTACAATGAGCAGTTCTTC CSVLTGTYNEQFF
TRBJ1-1 many TRBV12-3/TRBV12-4 TRBD1 TGTGCCAGCAGTTTAGCGGGGACAGGGGGCACTGAAGCTTTCTTT CASSLAGTGGTEAFF
TRBJ1-2 few TRBV19 TRBD1 TGTGCCAGTCGCTCCGACAGGGCCTCCCTCTATGGCTACACCTTC CASRSDRASLYGYTF
TRBJ2-1 - TRBV19 - TGTGCCAGCTCACCAAGGAACAGCTACTTATCCTACAATGAGCAGTTCTTC CASSPRNSYLSYNEQFF
TRBJ1-3 few TRBV7-2 TRBD1 TGTGCCAGCAGCTACGGGACAGGGACGGGAGGAAACACCATATATTTT CASSYGTGTGGNTIYF
TRBJ1-1 many TRBV7-2 - TGTGCCAGCAGCCCGGGGGGATGGACAGCTGAAGCTTTCTTT CASSPGGWTAEAFF
TRBJ1-2 - TRBV29-1 - TGCAGCGTTGGCTCGGGATCGGACGAGATCTATGGCTACACCTTC CSVGSGSDEIYGYTF
TRBJ1-3 once TRBV5-1 - TGCGCCAGCAGCCAAACAGCCTCCTCTGGAAACACCATATATTTT CASSQTASSGNTIYF
TRBJ1-2 - TRBV12-3/TRBV12-4 TRBD1 TGTGTCAGCAGTTTTGGGACAGGTCACGGCTACACCTTC CVSSFGTGHGYTF
TRBJ1-6 many TRBV19 TRBD1 TGTGCCAGTTGGGACAGGAGCTCCTATAATTCACCCCTCCACTTT CASWDRSSYNSPLHF
TRBJ1-6 many TRBV5-1 - TGCGCCAGCAGATGGGACTCCTGGAATTCACCCCTCCACTTT CASRWDSWNSPLHF
TRBJ1-2 many TRBV6-1 - TGTGCCAGCAGCCCACCCAGTGGAGACTATGGCTACACCTTC CASSPPSGDYGYTF
TRBJ2-7 - TRBV20-1 - TGCAGTGCTCTAATCGGGGAATACGAGCAGTACTTC CSALIGEYEQYF
TRBJ1-3 - TRBV15 - TGTGCCACCAGCAGGGGGACTGGAAACACCATATATTTT CATSRGTGNTIYF
TRBJ1-2 - TRBV2 TRBD1 TGTGCCAGCGGGACAGGGGATTTCTATGGCTACACCTTC CASGTGDFYGYTF
TRBJ2-7 few TRBV29-1 - TGCAGCGTTGAAGCCTCCTACGAGCAGTACTTC CSVEASYEQYF
TRBJ1-5 many TRBV2 - TGTGCCAGCAGTGAGACAGTGCGTCAGCCCCAGCATTTT CASSETVRQPQHF
TRBJ1-1 - TRBV7-2 - TGTGCCAGCAGCTTAGACGGGGCAGGAACTGAAGCTTTCTTT CASSLDGAGTEAFF
TRBJ2-5 many TRBV9 - TGTGCCAGCAGCCCAGGGACCGAAGAGACCCAGTACTTC CASSPGTEETQYF
TRBJ1-5 - TRBV10-3 TRBD1 TGTGCCATCAGTGACGGGGACAGGGGAAATCAGCCCCAGCATTTT CAISDGDRGNQPQHF
TRBJ2-6 many TRBV7-2 - TGTGCCAGCAGCTTAGTACGGGTCTCTGGGGCCAACGTCCTGACTTTC CASSLVRVSGANVLTF
TRBJ1-2 - TRBV2 - TGTGCCAGCAGGACATCCCACTATGGCTACACCTTC CASRTSHYGYTF
TRBJ2-5 - TRBV3-1 - TGTGCCAGCAGCCAAGATCTAGGCCATAGGCCCCAGTACTTC CASSQDLGHRPQYF
TRBJ2-1 - TRBV20-1 TRBD2 TGCAGTGCTGCTCGGACTAGCGGGGGAGTCGGGGAGCAGTTCTTC CSAARTSGGVGEQFF
TRBJ1-5 - TRBV29-1 TRBD1 TGCAGCGTTGATGAGGCCAGGGGGAATCAGCCCCAGCATTTT CSVDEARGNQPQHF
TRBJ2-5 - TRBV5-1 TRBD2 TGCGCCAGCAGCGGGACTAGCGGGCTGGGGGAGACCCAGTACTTC CASSGTSGLGETQYF
TRBJ2-2 - TRBV10-3 TRBD1 TGTGCCAGCAGTCGATATAGGACAGGGAGCACCGGGGAGCTGTTTTTT CASSRYRTGSTGELFF
TRBJ1-1 once TRBV9 - TGTCCCAGCAGCGTTGAACCCGGGAACACTGAAGCTTTCTTT CPSSVEPGNTEAFF
TRBJ1-2 few TRBV7-2 - TGTGCCAGCAGTGGTGACAGATCCTATGGCTACACCTTC CASSGDRSYGYTF
TRBJ1-6 - TRBV18 TRBD1 TGTGCCAGCTCACCTGAATCCGGGACAGTTAATTCACCCCTCCACTTT CASSPESGTVNSPLHF
TRBJ2-1 - TRBV24-1 TRBD2 TGTGCCACCAGTCGGACTAGCGGGAGGGGAGGTGATGAGCAGTTCTTC CATSRTSGRGGDEQFF
TRBJ1-5 many TRBV6-1 - TGTGCCAGTAGGCAGGGGAGCAATCAGCCCCAGCATTTT CASRQGSNQPQHF
TRBJ2-2 many TRBV7-8 TRBD2 TGTGCCAGCAGCTCAGGACTAGCGGGGGGGACCGGGGAGCTGTTTTTT CASSSGLAGGTGELFF
TRBJ1-2 many TRBV19 - TGTGCCAGTAGCGAAGCAGGGAGGGGCGGCTATGGCTACACCTTC CASSEAGRGGYGYTF
TRBJ1-6 many TRBV19 - TGTGCCAGTAGTGTCCAGGGGATAAATTCACCCCTCCACTTT CASSVQGINSPLHF
TRBJ1-5 many TRBV7-9 - TGTGCCAGCAGCTCCCACAGGGAGAATCAGCCCCAGCATTTT CASSSHRENQPQHF
TRBJ2-3 many TRBV7-3 - TGTGCCAGCAGCTTAAGTCCGGACACAGATACGCAGTATTTT CASSLSPDTDTQYF
TRBJ1-2 many TRBV6-6 - TGTGGCACCTACTACGAACAGGGTTTGAATGGCTACACCTTC CGTYYEQGLNGYTF
TRBJ2-2 many TRBV6-1 TRBD2 TGTGCCAGCAGCCAGGTGGGGGAGGGAGGCGGGGAGCTGTTTTTT CASSQVGEGGGELFF
TRBJ1-2 many TRBV7-2 - TGTGCCAGCAGCTTAGCAGGGGACTATGGCTACACCTTC CASSLAGDYGYTF
TRBJ2-1 - TRBV25-1 TRBD2 TGTGCCAGCAGAAGAGCGGGAGGGAAGAATGAGCAGTTCTTC CASRRAGGKNEQFF
TRBJ2-2 many TRBV5-5 - TGTGCCAGCAGCCTCCGGCCGACCCGACAGGCTCGAGAGACCGGGGAGCTGTTTTTT CASSLRPTRQARETGELFF
TRBJ1-2 many TRBV5-6 - TGTGCCAGCAGCTTGGCGGGGGGTGATGGCTACACCTTC CASSLAGGDGYTF
TRBJ2-4 - TRBV15 TRBD2 TGTGCCACCAGCAGATCGACTAGCGGGAGGAAGGACATTCAGTACTTC CATSRSTSGRKDIQYF
TRBJ2-3 many TRBV2 TRBD2 TGTGCCAGCAGTTTGTCTAGCGGGGGGTCCACAGATACGCAGTATTTT CASSLSSGGSTDTQYF
TRBJ2-4 many TRBV20-1 TRBD2 TGCAGTGCTACCGGGACTAGCGGGGGGTACAACAAAAACATTCAGTACTTC CSATGTSGGYNKNIQYF